These T cell receptor beta chains were read from a single sample in a study of Graves' ophthalmopathy and Graves' hyperthyroidism. MiXCR was run by TCRdb on the multiplex PCR reads, yielding one entry per CDR3 protein. This sample yields about 400,000 distinct CDR3 sequences, of which 18% are seen a single time; around 1.6% belongs to the top ten. The sample was peripheral blood. The receptors derive from a woman younger than 30 with Graves' ophthalmopathy. Both conserved end residues are part of each CDR3. Each record gives: J gene, D gene, clone size, V gene, CDR3 DNA, CDR3 protein. A D gene is named only where the DNA matches it firmly. Clone size appears in some rows only: once, few, many, or a class for an expanded clone.

TRBJ1-2,NA,many,TRBV28,TGTGCCAGCAGTTCACAGGGATTGGGATATGGCTACACCTTC,CASSSQGLGYGYTF
TRBJ1-2,NA,NA,TRBV2,TGTGCCAGCACCCCGAGGCTGGGCAACTATGGCTACACCTTC,CASTPRLGNYGYTF
TRBJ2-7,NA,many,TRBV28,TGTGCCAGCAAAAGGGCGGTCCTGGACGAGCAGTACTTC,CASKRAVLDEQYF
TRBJ2-1,NA,NA,TRBV7-3,TGTGCCAGCAGCTTAGGGAACAGGGTCGTCAATGAGCAGTTCTTC,CASSLGNRVVNEQFF
TRBJ1-2,NA,NA,TRBV6-1,TGTGCCAGCAGTGAAGCGTGGAGGGGGTATGGCTACACCTTC,CASSEAWRGYGYTF
TRBJ2-5,TRBD1,many,TRBV6-5,TGTGCCACCTCAGGGGGCCAAGAGACCCAGTACTTC,CATSGGQETQYF
TRBJ1-1,NA,many,TRBV9,TGTGCCAGCAGCGTAGAGGGTGGGGGAGACACTGAAGCTTTCTTT,CASSVEGGGDTEAFF
TRBJ1-1,TRBD1,NA,TRBV20-1,TGCAGTGCCCTCGGGACAGGGGGCAGGTTGAACACTGAAGCTTTCTTT,CSALGTGGRLNTEAFF
TRBJ2-7,NA,once,TRBV5-1,TGCGCCAGCAGCTTGGGATGGCAGGGTTACGAGCAGTACTTC,CASSLGWQGYEQYF
TRBJ2-5,NA,many,TRBV19,TGTGCCAGTAGTATGGGAAGGGCGGGGAGACAAGAGACCCAGTACTTC,CASSMGRAGRQETQYF
TRBJ2-5,NA,NA,TRBV11-2,TGTGCCAGCAGCTTAGCCGGGAAACAAGAGACCCAGTACTTC,CASSLAGKQETQYF
TRBJ1-3,NA,many,TRBV20-1,TGCAGTGCTAGAGATCGTACAGTCGGTCGCGATAACACCATATATTTT,CSARDRTVGRDNTIYF